A single sample is the source of the 8 T cell receptor beta chains below, sequenced in a study of shared clonotypes between healthy human individuals. The assay was immunoSEQ multiplex PCR, and TCRdb's table has in-frame clones only and misses some. Here the sample spans around 600,000 clones, approximately 95% being singletons. Naive CD8 cells lacked CD45RO, underwent positive selection for CCR7 and left out terminally differentiated effector memory CD45RA+ cells. The specimen sequenced was naive CD8+ T cells sorted from blood. The receptors come from a woman in her twenties or thirties in good health.

The chain links TRBV27 to TRBJ2-7, with D tentatively TRBD2 (5 bases). CDR3 length equals 14 residues. The germline CDR1 and CDR2 sequences are MNHEY and SMNVEV (reference sequence). Between the trimmed V and J ends, which lost 2 bases and 3 bases, there was a span of 11 bases. The CDR3 loop is CASSLGLNLYEQYF. The DNA of the CDR3 is TGTGCCAGCAGTTTAGGACTGAATCTCTACGAGCAGTACTTC.

This chain uses TRBV5-1 with TRBJ2-7; D is possibly TRBD2 (6 bases). The germline gives CDR1 SGHRS, CDR2 YFSETQ. V lost 6 bases and J 0 bases, leaving 16 bases between the germline ends. The CDR3 contains 15 residues. CDR3 coding DNA: TGCGCCAGCACACAGGATGCTAGCGCCTCCTACGAGCAGTACTTC. Translated, it gives CASTQDASASYEQYF.

Worth noting for this clone: The same CDR3 arises from other DNA sequences in this sample as well. This chain joins TRBV28 and TRBJ2-7, with no clear D. The V end was cut by 5 bases, the J end by 2 bases, with 7 bases between. The CDR3 extends over 12 amino acids. The germline gives CDR1 MDHEN, CDR2 SYDVKM. As DNA, the CDR3 is TGTGCCAGCAGTCCGGGCGCCTACGAGCAGTACTTC. Translated: CASSPGAYEQYF.

The CDR3 sequence: CASSLALGQENEQFF. The CDR3 DNA reads TGTGCCAGCAGCTTAGCCCTGGGACAGGAAAATGAGCAGTTCTTC. V gene TRBV7-9 combines with J gene TRBJ2-1, with 8 bases matching TRBD1. V gave up 0 bases and J gave up 7 bases; unmatched junction bases: 5. This CDR3 is built from 15 residues. Germline V lookup: CDR1 SEHNR, CDR2 FQNEAQ (reference sequence).

The chain is built from TRBV11-2 and TRBJ2-1, with D perhaps being TRBD1 or TRBD2 (5 bases each). The germline CDR1 and CDR2 sequences are SGHAT and FQNNGV. This CDR3 region has 14 residues. V dropped 5 bases and J dropped 2 bases, with 10 bases sitting between them. CDR3 DNA: TGTGCCAGCAGCGGGGGTGAGCCCTACAATGAGCAGTTCTTC. Protein product: CASSGGEPYNEQFF.

The J gene is TRBJ1-1, the V gene TRBV10-2; D gene ambiguous. CDR1 and CDR2 (germline): WSHSY, SAAADI. V was clipped by 11 bases and J by 3 bases, with 16 bases between them. The CDR3 runs to 13 residues. CDR3 loop: CALRPRRDTEAFF. The CDR3 coding sequence is TGCGCCTTACGACCGCGGCGGGACACTGAAGCTTTCTTT.

V gene TRBV7-9 combines with J gene TRBJ1-1, with unresolved D. Germline V gene lookup returns CDR1 SEHNR and CDR2 FQNEAQ (reference sequence). The length of the CDR3 is 15 residues. Trimming shortened V by 5 bases and J by 3 bases, and 16 bases separated the two germline ends. DNA for the CDR3: TGTGCCAGCAGCCCCCGGACTGTCGTAGACACTGAAGCTTTCTTT. Protein product: CASSPRTVVDTEAFF.

Only one count was recorded for this clone. This chain uses TRBV21-1 with TRBJ2-7; the table's TRBD1 call for D was not verified on the DNA. TRBV21-1 corresponds to a pseudogene. This CDR3 is built from 12 residues. Here the CDR3 reads CASSKSIHEQYF. The CDR3 DNA reads as TGTGCCAGCAGCAAATCAATCCACGAGCAGTACTTC.